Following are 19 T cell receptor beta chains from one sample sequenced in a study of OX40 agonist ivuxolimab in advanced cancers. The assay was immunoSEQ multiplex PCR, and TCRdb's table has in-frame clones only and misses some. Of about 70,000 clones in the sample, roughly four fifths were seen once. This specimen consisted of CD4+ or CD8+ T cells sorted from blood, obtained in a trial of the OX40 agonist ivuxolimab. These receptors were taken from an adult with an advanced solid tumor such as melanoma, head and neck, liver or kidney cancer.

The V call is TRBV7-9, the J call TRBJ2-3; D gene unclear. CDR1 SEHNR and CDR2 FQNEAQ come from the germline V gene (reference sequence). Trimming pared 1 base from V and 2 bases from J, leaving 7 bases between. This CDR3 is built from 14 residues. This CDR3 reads CASSLDPATDTQYF. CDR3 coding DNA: TGTGCCAGCAGCTTAGACCCTGCCACAGATACGCAGTATTTT. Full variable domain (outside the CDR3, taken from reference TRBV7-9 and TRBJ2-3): DTGVSQNPRHKITKRGQNVTFRCDPISEHNRLYWYRQTLGQGPEFLTYFQNEAQLEKSRLLSDRFSAERPKGSFSTLEIQRTEQGDSAMYLCASSLDPATDTQYFGPGTRLTVL.

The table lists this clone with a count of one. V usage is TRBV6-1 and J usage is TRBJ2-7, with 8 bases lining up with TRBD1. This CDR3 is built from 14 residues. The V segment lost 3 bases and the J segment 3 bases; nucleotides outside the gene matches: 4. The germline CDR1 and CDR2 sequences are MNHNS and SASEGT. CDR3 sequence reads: CASSDAGGNYEQYF. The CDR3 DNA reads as TGTGCCAGCAGTGATGCAGGGGGCAACTACGAGCAGTACTTC.

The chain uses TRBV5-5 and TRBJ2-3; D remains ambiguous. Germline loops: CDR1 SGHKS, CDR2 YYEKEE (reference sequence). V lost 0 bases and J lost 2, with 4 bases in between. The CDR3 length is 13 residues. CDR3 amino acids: CASSLGSTDTQYF. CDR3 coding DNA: TGTGCCAGCAGCTTGGGCTCCACAGATACGCAGTATTTT.

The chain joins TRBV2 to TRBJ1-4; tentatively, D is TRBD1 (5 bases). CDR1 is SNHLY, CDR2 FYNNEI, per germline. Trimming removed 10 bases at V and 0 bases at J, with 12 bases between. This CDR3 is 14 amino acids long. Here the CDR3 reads CAITTRATNEKLFF. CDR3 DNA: TGTGCCATCACGACCAGGGCAACTAATGAAAAACTGTTTTTT.

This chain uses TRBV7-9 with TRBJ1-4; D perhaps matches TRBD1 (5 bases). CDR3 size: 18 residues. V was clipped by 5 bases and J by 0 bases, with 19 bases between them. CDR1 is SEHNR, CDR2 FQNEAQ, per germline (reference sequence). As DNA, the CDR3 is TGTGCCAGCAGCGTCCGCCGGGACTCTACCCCAACTAATGAAAAACTGTTTTTT. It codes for CASSVRRDSTPTNEKLFF.

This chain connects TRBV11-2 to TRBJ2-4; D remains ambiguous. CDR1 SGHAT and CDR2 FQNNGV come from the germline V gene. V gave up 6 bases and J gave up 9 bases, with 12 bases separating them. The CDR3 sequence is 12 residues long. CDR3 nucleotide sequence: TGTGCCAGCAGTTCAAACCCCCCCATTCAGTACTTC. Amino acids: CASSSNPPIQYF.

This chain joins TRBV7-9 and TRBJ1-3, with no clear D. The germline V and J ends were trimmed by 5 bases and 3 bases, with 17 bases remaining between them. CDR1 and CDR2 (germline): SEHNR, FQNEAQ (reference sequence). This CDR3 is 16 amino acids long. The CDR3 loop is CASSQRFAVNGNTIYF. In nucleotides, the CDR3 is TGTGCCAGCAGCCAACGTTTTGCCGTTAATGGAAACACCATATATTTT. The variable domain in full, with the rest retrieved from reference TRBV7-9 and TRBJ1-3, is DTGVSQNPRHKITKRGQNVTFRCDPISEHNRLYWYRQTLGQGPEFLTYFQNEAQLEKSRLLSDRFSAERPKGSFSTLEIQRTEQGDSAMYLCASSQRFAVNGNTIYFGEGSWLTVV.

The CDR3 loop reads CASSSASGVFYEQYF. The CDR3 bases are TGTGCCAGCAGCTCCGCTAGCGGGGTCTTCTACGAGCAGTACTTC. The chain recombines TRBV7-2 with TRBJ2-7, with 9 bases aligning to TRBD2. Unmatched junction bases numbered 7, after V lost 4 bases and J lost 3 bases. CDR3 length: 15 residues. Germline CDR1 SGHTA, CDR2 FQGNSA.

CDR3 sequence: CASSPTSGETLAV. The CDR3 nucleotides are TGTGCCAGCTCCCCGACTAGCGGGGAGACGTTGGCGGTT. The chain joins TRBV18 to TRBJ2-7; TRBD2 matches 11 bases. The CDR3 contains 13 residues. Germline V CDR1 and CDR2: KGHSH, LQKENI.

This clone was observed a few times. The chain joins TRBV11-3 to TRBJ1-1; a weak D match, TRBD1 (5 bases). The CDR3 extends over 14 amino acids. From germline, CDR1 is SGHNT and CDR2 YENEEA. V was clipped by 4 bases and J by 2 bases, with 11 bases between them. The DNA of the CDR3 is TGTGCCAGCAGCTCCAGAGGGGACAACACTGAAGCTTTCTTT. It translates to CASSSRGDNTEAFF.

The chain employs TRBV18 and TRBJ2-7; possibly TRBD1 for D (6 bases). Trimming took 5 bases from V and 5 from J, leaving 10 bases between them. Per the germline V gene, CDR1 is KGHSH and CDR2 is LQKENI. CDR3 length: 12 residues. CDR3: CASSGGRDEQYF. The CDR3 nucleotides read TGTGCCAGCTCAGGGGGCAGGGACGAGCAGTACTTC.

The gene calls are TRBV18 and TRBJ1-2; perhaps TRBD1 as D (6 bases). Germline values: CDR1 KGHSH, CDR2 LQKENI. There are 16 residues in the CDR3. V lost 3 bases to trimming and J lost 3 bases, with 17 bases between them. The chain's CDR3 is CASSPSQGGEDYGYTF. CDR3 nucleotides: TGTGCCAGCTCACCGTCACAGGGCGGAGAAGACTATGGCTACACCTTC.

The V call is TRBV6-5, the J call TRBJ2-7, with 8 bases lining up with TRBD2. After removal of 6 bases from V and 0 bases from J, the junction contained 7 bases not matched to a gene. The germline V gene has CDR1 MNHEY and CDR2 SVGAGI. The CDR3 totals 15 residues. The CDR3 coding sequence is TGTGCCAGCAGCCCCGTAGCGGGGCCCTCCTACGAGCAGTACTTC. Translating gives CASSPVAGPSYEQYF.

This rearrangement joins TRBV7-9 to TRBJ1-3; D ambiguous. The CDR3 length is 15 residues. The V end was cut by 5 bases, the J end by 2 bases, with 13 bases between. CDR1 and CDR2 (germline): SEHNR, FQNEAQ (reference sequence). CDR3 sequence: CASSPTRGPGNTIYF. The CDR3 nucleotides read TGTGCCAGCAGCCCTACCCGAGGACCTGGAAACACCATATATTTT.

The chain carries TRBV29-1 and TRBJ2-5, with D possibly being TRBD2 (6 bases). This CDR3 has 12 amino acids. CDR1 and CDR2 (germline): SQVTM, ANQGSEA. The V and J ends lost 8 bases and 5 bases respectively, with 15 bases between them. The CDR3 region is CSYLEGRETQYF. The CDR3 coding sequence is TGCAGCTACCTGGAGGGGAGGGAGACCCAGTACTTC.

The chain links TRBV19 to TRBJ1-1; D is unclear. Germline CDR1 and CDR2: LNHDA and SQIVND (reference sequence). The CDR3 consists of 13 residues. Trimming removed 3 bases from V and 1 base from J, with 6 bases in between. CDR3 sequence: CASSMVPNTEAFF. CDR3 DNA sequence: TGTGCCAGTAGTATGGTCCCGAACACTGAAGCTTTCTTT.

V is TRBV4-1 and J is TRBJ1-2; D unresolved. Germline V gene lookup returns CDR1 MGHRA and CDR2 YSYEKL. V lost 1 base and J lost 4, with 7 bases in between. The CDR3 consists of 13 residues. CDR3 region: CASSQGPLYGYTF. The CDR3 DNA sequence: TGCGCCAGCAGCCAAGGTCCCCTCTATGGCTACACCTTC.

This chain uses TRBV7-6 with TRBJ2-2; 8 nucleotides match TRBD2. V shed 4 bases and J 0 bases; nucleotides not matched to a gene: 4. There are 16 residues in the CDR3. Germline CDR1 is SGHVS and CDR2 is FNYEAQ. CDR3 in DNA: TGTGCCAGCAGCTCAGTAGCGGGGCCGAACACCGGGGAGCTGTTTTTT. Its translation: CASSSVAGPNTGELFF.

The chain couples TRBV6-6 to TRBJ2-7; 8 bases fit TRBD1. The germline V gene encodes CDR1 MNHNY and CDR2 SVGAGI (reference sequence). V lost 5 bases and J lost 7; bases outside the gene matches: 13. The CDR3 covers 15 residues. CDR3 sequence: CASSPSWQGALEQYF. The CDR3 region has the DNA TGTGCCAGCAGTCCTTCTTGGCAGGGGGCGCTTGAGCAGTACTTC.